A few counts support the clone carrying this TCR beta chain. The target antigen is unknown. Unique molecular identifiers were used to barcode this TCRbeta library. TCRdb re-called the PCR reads with MiXCR, one entry per CDR3 protein. This repertoire shows around 250,000 distinct CDR3 sequences, 20% to 30% found once; its top ten account for about 2.5%. The data are from a study of T-cell reconstitution after alpha-beta-depleted transplantation in children. The CDR3 has 14 residues. The V gene's germline CDR1 is DFQATT and CDR2 SNEGSKA (reference sequence). The ends were cut back, 4 bases at V and 6 bases at J, with 16 bases in the middle. Findings of the study overall: T-cell counts and diversity were attributed mostly to newly produced T cells one year after transplant. Several hundred expanded graft clones reportedly supplied alpha-beta T cells about two months after transplant.

The TCR was taken from a girl aged 2 to 9 with Fanconi anemia, due to receive a stem cell transplant. This sample comprised PBMCs, obtained before TCRalphabeta/CD19-depleted stem cell transplant. This chain links TRBV20-1 with TRBJ2-1; perhaps TRBD1 as D (6 bases). DNA of the CDR3: TGCAGTGCTACAAAACAGGGTTCAGGCAATGAGCAGTTCTTC. Residues: CSATKQGSGNEQFF.